Listed below are T cell receptor beta chains from one sample, sequenced in a study of blood T cell repertoires in COVID-19. The assay was immunoSEQ multiplex PCR, and TCRdb's table has in-frame clones only and misses some. This sample carries around 310,000 clones, 90% of them seen once, and the ten largest clones take about 7%. Sequenced input: peripheral blood. These receptors were taken from a woman younger than 45 with COVID-19, enrolled during active disease. Both conserved end residues are part of each CDR3. The order of the fields is J gene, V gene, clone size, D gene, CDR3 protein, CDR3 DNA. A D gene is named only where the DNA matches it firmly. The size field is filled for only some rows; it gives once, few, many or a size class.

TRBJ2-7	TRBV19	.	TRBD1	CASRIQGTGSHEQYF	TGTGCCAGTAGGATACAGGGGACAGGGTCCCACGAGCAGTACTTC
TRBJ2-3	TRBV5-1	.	TRBD2	CASTPGGASTDTQYF	TGCGCCAGCACCCCCGGGGGGGCTAGCACAGATACGCAGTATTTT
TRBJ1-2	TRBV24-1	.	TRBD1	CATSEPDRVRCTF	TGTGCCACCAGTGAACCCGACAGGGTTAGGTGCACCTTC
TRBJ1-6	TRBV4-1	.	.	CASSQEEGGSPLHF	TGCGCCAGCAGCCAAGAGGAGGGTGGCTCACCCCTCCACTTT
TRBJ1-4	TRBV5-4	few	TRBD1	CASSPRDRGHGNEKLFF	TGTGCCAGCAGTCCTCGGGACAGGGGGCATGGTAATGAAAAACTGTTTTTT
TRBJ2-7	TRBV28	.	.	CASGSWAYEQYF	TGTGCCAGCGGGAGCTGGGCCTACGAGCAGTACTTC
TRBJ2-3	TRBV7-6	.	TRBD1	CASSLGPGGGTDTQYF	TGTGCCAGCAGCTTAGGGCCAGGGGGTGGGACAGATACGCAGTATTTT
TRBJ1-2	TRBV10-3	.	TRBD1	CAISLDRGRNDGYTF	TGTGCCATCAGCCTTGACAGGGGGCGGAACGATGGCTACACCTTC
TRBJ2-1	TRBV29-1	.	.	CSVEDGKPLNEQFF	TGCAGCGTTGAGGACGGGAAGCCGCTTAATGAGCAGTTCTTC
TRBJ2-2	TRBV7-9	.	TRBD2	CASSPRLAGETGELFF	TGTGCCAGCAGCCCCCGACTAGCGGGAGAGACCGGGGAGCTGTTTTTT
TRBJ2-5	TRBV19	once	TRBD2	CASSISGRRETQYF	TGTGCCAGTAGTATTAGCGGGAGAAGGGAGACCCAGTACTTC
TRBJ1-5	TRBV18	.	.	CASSPDSLNQPQHF	TGTGCCAGCTCACCGGACAGCCTAAATCAGCCCCAGCATTTT
TRBJ2-7	TRBV4-1	.	TRBD2	CASSHYSGRRDYEQYF	TGCGCCAGCAGTCACTACAGCGGGAGGAGGGACTACGAGCAGTACTTC
TRBJ2-5	TRBV7-3	.	TRBD1	CASSLQGAQETQYF	TGTGCCAGCAGCTTGCAGGGGGCCCAAGAGACCCAGTACTTC
TRBJ1-1	TRBV6-5	once	TRBD1	CASPRTGNTEAFF	TGTGCCAGCCCTAGGACAGGGAACACTGAAGCTTTCTTT
TRBJ2-2	TRBV19	.	.	CASSTVGNHHNSDTGELFF	TGTGCCAGTAGTACGGTGGGGAACCACCATAATAGCGACACCGGGGAGCTGTTTTTT
TRBJ1-4	TRBV27	once	.	CASSFPQDRTNEKLFF	TGTGCCAGCAGTTTCCCGCAGGACAGAACTAATGAAAAACTGTTTTTT
TRBJ2-5	TRBV30	.	.	CAWRRIRTDGAETQYF	TGTGCCTGGAGGAGGATTCGGACAGACGGGGCAGAGACCCAGTACTTC
TRBJ1-1	TRBV5-1	.	.	CASSLVEGTEAFF	TGCGCCAGCAGCTTGGTAGAGGGAACTGAAGCTTTCTTT
TRBJ1-3	TRBV7-9	.	.	CASSSGLRAGNTIYF	TGTGCCAGCAGCTCGGGACTTCGAGCCGGAAACACCATATATTTT
TRBJ1-1	TRBV7-3	.	TRBD1	CASSKDRENTEAFF	TGTGCCAGCAGCAAAGACAGGGAGAACACTGAAGCTTTCTTT
TRBJ2-7	TRBV7-8	once	.	CASSSTEYRHYEQYF	TGTGCCAGCAGCTCGACAGAGTATCGCCACTACGAGCAGTACTTC
TRBJ2-5	TRBV28	.	TRBD1	CASTPPPRTGQETQYF	TGTGCCAGCACCCCCCCGCCTCGGACAGGGCAAGAGACCCAGTACTTC
TRBJ1-4	TRBV11-2	once	.	CASSQTGGHEKLFF	TGTGCCAGCAGCCAGACAGGAGGACATGAAAAACTGTTTTTT
TRBJ1-2	TRBV6-5	.	TRBD1	CASRTGFNYGYTF	TGTGCCAGCCGGACAGGGTTTAACTATGGCTACACCTTC
TRBJ2-5	TRBV18	.	TRBD1	CASSHRDRQKETQYF	TGTGCCAGCTCACACCGGGACAGACAGAAAGAGACCCAGTACTTC
TRBJ2-5	TRBV28	.	TRBD1	CASSGQGAYSEQETQYF	TGTGCCAGCAGTGGACAGGGGGCGTATTCGGAACAAGAGACCCAGTACTTC
TRBJ1-3	TRBV11-2	.	.	CASSLDRGDTIYF	TGTGCCAGCAGCTTAGATCGGGGGGACACCATATATTTT
TRBJ1-2	TRBV12-3/TRBV12-4	.	.	CASSRDKYYGYTF	TGTGCCAGCAGTCGGGACAAATACTATGGCTACACCTTC
TRBJ1-4	TRBV3-1/TRBV3-2	.	.	CASSGQPTNEKLFF	TGTGCCAGCAGTGGACAGCCAACTAATGAAAAACTGTTTTTT
TRBJ2-3	TRBV30	.	TRBD1	CAWTRWDRVTDTQYF	TGTGCCTGGACACGATGGGACAGGGTGACAGATACGCAGTATTTT
TRBJ2-5	TRBV19	once	.	CASSPGLLQETQYF	TGTGCCAGCTCACCGGGACTGCTACAAGAGACCCAGTACTTC
TRBJ2-1	TRBV10-3	.	TRBD2	CAKESGGHHNEQFF	TGTGCCAAAGAATCGGGAGGGCACCACAATGAGCAGTTCTTC
TRBJ2-1	TRBV9	.	.	CASSVGADYSYNEQFF	TGTGCCAGCAGCGTAGGAGCGGATTATTCCTACAATGAGCAGTTCTTC
TRBJ1-4	TRBV5-1	.	.	CARAQGTSTNEKLFF	TGCGCCAGAGCCCAGGGAACTTCAACTAATGAAAAACTGTTTTTT
TRBJ1-2	TRBV5-6	.	.	CASSFDRRHGYTF	TGTGCCAGCAGCTTCGACAGGAGGCATGGCTACACCTTC
TRBJ1-1	TRBV5-6	.	.	CASSLVTAGGSTEAFF	TGTGCCAGCAGCTTGGTTACAGCGGGGGGGAGCACTGAAGCTTTCTTT
TRBJ2-3	TRBV5-6	.	.	CASSLTGTDTQYF	TGTGCCAGCAGCTTGACAGGCACAGATACGCAGTATTTT
TRBJ1-2	TRBV5-1	.	.	CASSLGEGYGYTF	TGCGCCAGCAGCTTGGGTGAGGGCTATGGCTACACCTTC
TRBJ2-7	TRBV19	.	TRBD2	CASRSGRASEQYF	TGTGCCAGTAGGAGCGGGAGGGCCTCCGAGCAGTACTTC
TRBJ2-7	TRBV10-3	.	TRBD1	CAIGDRGKYEQYF	TGTGCCATCGGGGACAGGGGGAAGTACGAGCAGTACTTC
TRBJ1-2	TRBV28	few	TRBD1	CASSWTGRDGYTF	TGTGCCAGCAGTTGGACAGGGCGAGATGGCTACACCTTC
TRBJ2-1	TRBV6-1	.	.	CASSEASQGGHEQFF	TGTGCCAGCAGTGAAGCGAGTCAGGGGGGCCATGAGCAGTTCTTC
TRBJ1-4	TRBV7-2	.	.	CASSVSLKGELFF	TGTGCCAGCAGCGTATCTCTCAAGGGGGAACTGTTTTTT
TRBJ2-7	TRBV5-1	.	.	CASSPAGPYEQYF	TGCGCCAGCAGCCCCGCGGGACCCTACGAGCAGTACTTC
TRBJ2-7	TRBV18	.	TRBD2	CASSYTLRNRAGVWEQYF	TGTGCCAGCTCCTACACCCTACGGAACAGAGCGGGAGTATGGGAGCAGTACTTC
TRBJ1-6	TRBV2	once	TRBD1	CASRGDRGESPLHF	TGTGCCAGCAGGGGGGACAGGGGAGAATCACCCCTCCACTTT
TRBJ1-5	TRBV6-1	.	.	CASSEQDTANQPQHF	TGTGCCAGCAGTGAACAAGACACCGCGAATCAGCCCCAGCATTTT
TRBJ1-6	TRBV30	.	TRBD1	CAWVRDRSWNSPLHF	TGTGCCTGGGTACGGGACAGGAGTTGGAATTCACCCCTCCACTTT
TRBJ2-3	TRBV28	.	TRBD1	CASGWGQSTDTQYF	TGTGCCAGCGGATGGGGACAGAGCACAGATACGCAGTATTTT
TRBJ2-7	TRBV5-1	.	TRBD1	CASSPRQGTSYEQYF	TGCGCCAGCAGCCCTCGACAGGGGACCTCCTACGAGCAGTACTTC
TRBJ2-2	TRBV18	once	TRBD1	CASSPRRGQGATGELFF	TGTGCCAGCTCACCAAGGAGGGGACAGGGGGCAACCGGGGAGCTGTTTTTT
TRBJ1-2	TRBV5-4	.	.	CASSYPGGSYGYTF	TGTGCCAGCAGCTATCCAGGTGGCTCTTATGGCTACACCTTC
TRBJ1-1	TRBV7-2	.	.	CASSPLQGSTEAFF	TGTGCCAGCTCCCCTTTGCAGGGCTCCACTGAAGCTTTCTTT
TRBJ1-1	TRBV28	.	TRBD1	CASSYVRGLANTEAFF	TGTGCCAGCAGTTACGTCAGGGGGCTCGCTAACACTGAAGCTTTCTTT
TRBJ1-2	TRBV6-2/TRBV6-3	few	.	CASSAGELYGYTF	TGTGCCAGCAGTGCAGGCGAACTCTATGGCTACACCTTC
TRBJ1-6	TRBV9	.	.	CASSVAGSYNSPLHF	TGTGCCAGCAGCGTAGCAGGGTCCTATAATTCACCCCTCCACTTT
TRBJ2-1	TRBV5-6	.	TRBD2	CASSLGLAGGLFF	TGTGCCAGCAGCTTGGGGCTAGCGGGAGGTTTGTTCTTC
TRBJ2-1	TRBV27	.	.	CASSLSSGNEQFF	TGTGCCAGCAGTTTAAGCTCGGGCAATGAGCAGTTCTTC
TRBJ1-1	TRBV28	.	.	CASNEPGVEETEAFF	TGTGCCAGCAACGAACCCGGGGTGGAGGAAACTGAAGCTTTCTTT